Sequencing of this TCR beta chain was carried out in a study of shared clonotypes between healthy human individuals. General study results and limits: Clonotype sharing among donors was thought likely to change with sequencing depth. Clonotypes shared by all four sorted-subset donors had higher generation probabilities than non-shared clonotypes.

Here immunoSEQ multiplex PCR was the method, and the copy in TCRdb shows in-frame clones only, minus some. The sample has roughly 2.5 million clones; around nine tenths are singletons. V was shortened by 2 bases and J by 9 bases, with 14 bases between the two germline ends. Germline V gene lookup returns CDR1 ENHRY and CDR2 SYGVKD. This CDR3 region has 14 residues. In the case of this clone: The antigen is not known.

This receptor was identified in a man between 18 and 29 years old in good health. Sequenced: naive CD4+ T cells sorted from blood. As for subset: CD45RA+ positively selected. The V gene is TRBV10-3, the J gene TRBJ1-5, with TRBD1 as a possible D gene (5 bases). CDR3 in amino acids: CAISEGTFGGPQHF. DNA for the CDR3: TGTGCCATCAGTGAGGGGACGTTCGGGGGGCCCCAGCATTTT.